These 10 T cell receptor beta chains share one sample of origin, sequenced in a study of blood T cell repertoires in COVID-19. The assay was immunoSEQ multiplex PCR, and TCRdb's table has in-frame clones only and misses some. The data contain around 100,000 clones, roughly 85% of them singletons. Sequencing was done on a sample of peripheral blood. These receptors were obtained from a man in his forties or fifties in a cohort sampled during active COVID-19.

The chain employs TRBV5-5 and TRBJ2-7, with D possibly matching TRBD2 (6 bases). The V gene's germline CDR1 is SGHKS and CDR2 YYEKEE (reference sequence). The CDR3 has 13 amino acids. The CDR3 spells CASSPTGTEIRDV. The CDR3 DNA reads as TGTGCCAGCAGTCCTACCGGGACTGAGATAAGGGACGTC.

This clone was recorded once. The CDR3 loop is CASSDPPLAGVAGELFF. The CDR3 nucleotides are TGCGCCAGCAGTGACCCTCCGCTAGCGGGGGTAGCCGGGGAGCTGTTTTTT. The chain links TRBV10-1 to TRBJ2-2, with TRBD2 matching over 10 bases. The CDR3 runs 17 residues. Trimming took 3 bases from V and 6 from J; bases not matched to a gene: 10. CDR1 and CDR2 (germline): WNHNN, SYGVQD (reference sequence).

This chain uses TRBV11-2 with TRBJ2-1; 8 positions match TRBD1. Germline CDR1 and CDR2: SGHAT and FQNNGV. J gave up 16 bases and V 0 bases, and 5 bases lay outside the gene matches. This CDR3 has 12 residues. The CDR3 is CASSLDPGQAFF. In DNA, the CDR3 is TGTGCCAGCAGCTTAGATCCGGGACAGGCCTTCTTC.

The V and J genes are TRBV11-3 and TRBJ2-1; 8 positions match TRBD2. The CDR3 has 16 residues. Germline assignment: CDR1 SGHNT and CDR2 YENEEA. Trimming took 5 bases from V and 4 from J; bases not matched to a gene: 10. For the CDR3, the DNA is TGTGCCAGCAGCCCTGGGGTACTAGCGGTTTACAATGAGCAGTTCTTC. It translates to CASSPGVLAVYNEQFF.

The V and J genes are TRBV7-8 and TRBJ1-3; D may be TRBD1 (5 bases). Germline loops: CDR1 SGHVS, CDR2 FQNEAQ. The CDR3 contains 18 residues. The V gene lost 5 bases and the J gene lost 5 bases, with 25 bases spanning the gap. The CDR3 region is CASSPRLDTFIIRNTIYF. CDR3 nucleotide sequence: TGTGCCAGCAGCCCACGACTGGACACCTTTATAATAAGAAACACCATATATTTT.

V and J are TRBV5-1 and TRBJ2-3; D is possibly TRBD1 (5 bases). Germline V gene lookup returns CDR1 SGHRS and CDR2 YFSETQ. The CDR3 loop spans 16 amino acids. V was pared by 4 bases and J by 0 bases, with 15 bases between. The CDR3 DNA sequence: TGCGCCAGCAGCCGCACCACAGGTGCTAGCACAGATACGCAGTATTTT. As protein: CASSRTTGASTDTQYF.

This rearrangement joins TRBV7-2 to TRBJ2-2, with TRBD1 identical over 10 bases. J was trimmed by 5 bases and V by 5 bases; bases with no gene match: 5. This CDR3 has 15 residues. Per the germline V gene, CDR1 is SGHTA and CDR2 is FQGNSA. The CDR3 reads CASSEGQGLTGELFF. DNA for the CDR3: TGTGCCAGCAGCGAGGGACAGGGGTTGACCGGGGAGCTGTTTTTT.

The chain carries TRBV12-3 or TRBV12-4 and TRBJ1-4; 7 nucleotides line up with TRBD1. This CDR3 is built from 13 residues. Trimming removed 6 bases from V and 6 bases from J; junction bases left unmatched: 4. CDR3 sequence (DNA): TGTGCCAGCAGAACAGGGGTGTATGAAAAACTGTTTTTT. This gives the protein CASRTGVYEKLFF.

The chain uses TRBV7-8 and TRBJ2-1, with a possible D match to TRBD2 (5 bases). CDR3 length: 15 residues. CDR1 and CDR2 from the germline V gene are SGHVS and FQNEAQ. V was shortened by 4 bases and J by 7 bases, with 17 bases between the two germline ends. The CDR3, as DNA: TGTGCCAGCAGCTCGAAAGCGGCCGGAACGAATGAGCAGTTCTTC. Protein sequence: CASSSKAAGTNEQFF.

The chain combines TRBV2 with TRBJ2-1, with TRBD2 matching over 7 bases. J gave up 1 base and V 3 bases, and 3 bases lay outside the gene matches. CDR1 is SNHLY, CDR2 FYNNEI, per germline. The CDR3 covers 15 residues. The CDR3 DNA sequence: TGTGCCAGCAGTGACTCGCGGGGGTCCTACAATGAGCAGTTCTTC. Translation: CASSDSRGSYNEQFF.